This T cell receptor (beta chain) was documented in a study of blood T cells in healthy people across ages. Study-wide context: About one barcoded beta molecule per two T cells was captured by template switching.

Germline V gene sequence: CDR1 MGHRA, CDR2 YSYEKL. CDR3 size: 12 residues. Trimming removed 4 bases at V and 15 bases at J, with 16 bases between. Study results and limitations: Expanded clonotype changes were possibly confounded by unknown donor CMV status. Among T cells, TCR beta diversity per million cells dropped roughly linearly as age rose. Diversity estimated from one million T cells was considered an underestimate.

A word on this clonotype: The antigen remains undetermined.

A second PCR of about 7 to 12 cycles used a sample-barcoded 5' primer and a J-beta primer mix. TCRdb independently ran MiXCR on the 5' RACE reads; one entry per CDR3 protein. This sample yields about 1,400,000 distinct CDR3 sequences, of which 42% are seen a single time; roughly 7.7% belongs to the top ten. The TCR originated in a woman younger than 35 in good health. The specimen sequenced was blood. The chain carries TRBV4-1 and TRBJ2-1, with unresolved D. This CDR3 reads CASSPPDPNRFF. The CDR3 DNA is TGCGCCAGCAGCCCCCCGGACCCTAACCGGTTCTTC.